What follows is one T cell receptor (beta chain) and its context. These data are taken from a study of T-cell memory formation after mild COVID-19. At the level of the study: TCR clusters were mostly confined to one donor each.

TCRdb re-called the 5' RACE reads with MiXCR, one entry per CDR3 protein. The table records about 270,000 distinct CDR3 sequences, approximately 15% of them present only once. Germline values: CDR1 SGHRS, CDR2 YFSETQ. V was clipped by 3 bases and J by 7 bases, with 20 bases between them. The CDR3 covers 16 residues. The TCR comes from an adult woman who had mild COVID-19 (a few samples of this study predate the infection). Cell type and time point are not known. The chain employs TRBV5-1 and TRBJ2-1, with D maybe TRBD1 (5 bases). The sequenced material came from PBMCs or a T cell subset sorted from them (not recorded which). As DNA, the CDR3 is TGCGCCAGCAGCTACAATGGGGTGGCAGGGCGGAATGAGCAGTTCTTC. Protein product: CASSYNGVAGRNEQFF.